Presented here are 29 T cell receptor beta chains from one specimen sequenced in a study of T cells in Graves' hyperthyroidism and ophthalmopathy. There were TCR beta CDR3 regions amplified from RNA transcripts. An initial round of RT-PCR targeting the TCR CDR3 relied on the HTBI primer set. TCRdb called the multiplex PCR reads again in MiXCR, with one record for every CDR3 protein. Among a few hundred thousand distinct CDR3 sequences listed, under 60% were seen once. What was sequenced was peripheral blood or thyroid tissue (not recorded which). All receptors come from a woman between 18 and 30 years old with Graves' hyperthyroidism.

This clonotype was seen only a few times. This chain links TRBV30 with TRBJ1-1, with D tentatively TRBD1 (5 bases). The V end was cut by 4 bases, the J end by 0 bases, with 12 bases between. Per the germline V gene, CDR1 is GTSNPN and CDR2 is SVGIG (reference sequence). The CDR3 is 14 residues long. The CDR3 sequence: CAWMVGHLNTEAFF. CDR3 DNA sequence: TGTGCCTGGATGGTAGGACATTTGAACACTGAAGCTTTCTTT.

The sample holds many counts of this clonotype. The chain links TRBV29-1 to TRBJ2-5; D unclear. This CDR3 is 13 amino acids long. Germline CDR1 SQVTM, CDR2 ANQGSEA. V was clipped by 3 bases and J by 5 bases, with 13 bases between them. The DNA of the CDR3 is TGCAGCGTTGATTTCAGTGTCATGGAGACCCAGTACTTC. It codes for CSVDFSVMETQYF.

The chain is built from TRBV9 and TRBJ2-1; 7 bases are shared with TRBD2. Germline V gives CDR1 SGDLS, CDR2 YYNGEE. This CDR3 comprises 16 residues. V was clipped by 6 bases and J by 0 bases; unmatched bases: 9. This CDR3 is CASTMGGGSSYNEQFF. The CDR3 DNA reads TGTGCCAGCACCATGGGGGGAGGGAGCTCCTACAATGAGCAGTTCTTC.

This chain links TRBV5-1 with TRBJ2-6; the D is unclear. Deletions cut 0 bases from V and 11 bases from J, with 6 bases between. The CDR3 extends over 12 amino acids. The germline CDR1 and CDR2 sequences are SGHRS and YFSETQ. The CDR3 coding sequence is TGCGCCAGCAGCTTGGGTGCGGACGTCCTGACTTTC. Amino acids: CASSLGADVLTF. Full variable domain (outside the CDR3, taken from reference TRBV5-1 and TRBJ2-6): KAGVTQTPRYLIKTRGQQVTLSCSPISGHRSVSWYQQTPGQGLQFLFEYFSETQRNKGNFPGRFSGRQFSNSRSEMNVSTLELGDSALYLCASSLGADVLTFGAGSRLTVL.

The chain is built from TRBV15 and TRBJ2-5; a possible D gene is TRBD1 (5 bases). The V gene lost 1 base and the J gene lost 3 bases, with 12 bases spanning the gap. The CDR3 is made up of 15 amino acids. The germline V gene has CDR1 LNHNV and CDR2 YYDKDF (reference sequence). CDR3 sequence reads: CATSRVPRGKETQYF. DNA of the CDR3: TGTGCCACCAGCAGAGTTCCTAGGGGCAAAGAGACCCAGTACTTC.

In its sample, this clonotype was seen many times. The genes are TRBV20-1 and TRBJ2-7; the D gene is possibly TRBD2 (5 bases). V lost 1 base, J lost 0 bases, and 7 bases lay in between. From germline, CDR1 is DFQATT and CDR2 SNEGSKA (reference sequence). There are 13 residues in the CDR3. The CDR3 here is CSARGGSSYEQYF. The CDR3 coding sequence is TGCAGTGCTAGAGGAGGGAGCTCCTACGAGCAGTACTTC.

This clonotype was detected ten times or more. The chain has TRBV2 and TRBJ1-2, with TRBD1 matching 7 bases. The junction had 8 bases not matched to a gene; V was cut back by 6 bases and J by 4 bases. CDR1 and CDR2 from the germline V gene are SNHLY and FYNNEI. The CDR3 runs 14 residues. CDR3 bases: TGTGCCAGCAGCGGGACAGTTGCCCCCTATGGCTACACCTTC. Its protein is CASSGTVAPYGYTF. Looking up the rest from reference TRBV2 and TRBJ1-2 gives the full variable domain: EPEVTQTPSHQVTQMGQEVILRCVPISNHLYFYWYRQILGQKVEFLVSFYNNEISEKSEIFDDQFSVERPDGSNFTLKIRSTKLEDSAMYFCASSGTVAPYGYTFGSGTRLTVV.

This clonotype was counted at least ten times. At one end, the junction sequence differs from germline, possibly due to a read error. This sequence joins TRBV20-1 and TRBJ2-7; D is perhaps TRBD2 (6 bases). CDR3 length equals 12 residues. The germline V gene encodes CDR1 DFQATT and CDR2 SNEGSKA (reference sequence). This chain's CDR3 is CSASGGYRVMDF. The CDR3 DNA follows: TGCAGTGCTAGCGGGGGATATCGGGTGATGGACTTC.

On this clonotype: Since no conserved phenylalanine or tryptophan closes the CDR3, a read error is the likely cause. It is unclear where the CDR3 begins or ends on the DNA, so no DNA is shown, and the CDR3 is as TCRdb lists it. The V and J genes are TRBV11-2 and TRBJ1-1; TRBD1 was called by the table and not checked on the DNA. CDR1 SGHAT and CDR2 FQNNGV come from the germline V gene. The CDR3 numbers 10 amino acids, ends counted. CDR3: CASSPRTDNY.

The V gene is TRBV7-8, the J gene TRBJ2-5, with a tentative D call TRBD1 (5 bases). CDR1 and CDR2 (germline): SGHVS, FQNEAQ. The CDR3 runs to 13 residues. The V end lost 3 bases, the J end lost 9 bases, and 14 bases lay between the germline ends. CDR3 in amino acids: CASSFRAAQPQYF. The DNA of the CDR3 is TGTGCCAGCAGCTTCAGGGCGGCTCAGCCCCAGTACTTC.

This clonotype was detected many times. V gene TRBV7-8 combines with J gene TRBJ1-3; D perhaps matches TRBD1 (6 bases). Trimming took off 5 bases at V and 4 bases at J, with 12 bases between the two ends. This CDR3 spans 14 amino acids. CDR1 is SGHVS, CDR2 FQNEAQ, per germline. The CDR3, as DNA: TGTGCCAGCAGCCCGGACAGAAACGGAAACACCATATATTTT. It is translated as CASSPDRNGNTIYF.

This clonotype was counted many times. The chain uses TRBV20-1 and TRBJ1-4, with D unresolved. This CDR3 comprises 15 residues. V lost 2 bases and J 8 bases, leaving 18 bases between the germline ends. Germline loops: CDR1 DFQATT, CDR2 SNEGSKA (reference sequence). The CDR3 bases are TGCAGTGCTAGAAGCCAGGACGTGCCCTCCGAAAAACTGTTTTTT. Residues: CSARSQDVPSEKLFF.

Ten or more counts support this clonotype. The chain uses TRBV6-6 and TRBJ1-2, with a tentative D call TRBD1 (5 bases). V was pared by 5 bases and J by 8 bases, with 24 bases between. The CDR3 has 16 amino acids. CDR1 and CDR2 from the germline V gene are MNHNY and SVGAGI (reference sequence). The CDR3 DNA sequence: TGTGCCAGCAGTCTCGCCCTGTCGGGGACCGCGGTCGGCTACACCTTC. It yields the protein CASSLALSGTAVGYTF.

The V and J genes are TRBV10-3 and TRBJ1-3, with no clear D. The CDR3 sequence is 12 residues long. The V and J ends lost 2 bases and 7 bases respectively, with 6 bases between them. From germline, CDR1 is ENHRY and CDR2 SYGVKD. CDR3 residues: CAISEVGNTIYF. Here the CDR3 DNA reads TGTGCCATCAGTGAGGTCGGGAACACCATATATTTT.

The V and J genes are TRBV6-6 and TRBJ2-7; 15 bases are shared with TRBD2. Germline trimming cut 6 bases from V and 0 bases from J; bases unmatched to any gene: 12. Germline V gene sequence: CDR1 MNHNY, CDR2 SVGAGI (reference sequence). The CDR3 extends over 19 amino acids. CDR3 coding DNA: TGTGCCAGCAGCCAAGATTCGGGACTAGCGGGAGGATTCTCCTACGAGCAGTACTTC. As protein: CASSQDSGLAGGFSYEQYF.

In its sample, this clonotype was seen once. This chain links TRBV29-1 with TRBJ2-7, with no clear D. Germline lookup yields CDR1 SQVTM and CDR2 ANQGSEA. The CDR3 sequence is 13 residues long. V lost 8 bases, J lost 3 bases, and 17 bases lay in between. For the CDR3, the DNA is TGCAGCACCGAATGGGCGCTAGTCTACGAGCAGTACTTC. As protein: CSTEWALVYEQYF.

This clonotype was seen ten or more times. The V call is TRBV30, the J call TRBJ1-1; D unclear. Germline V CDR1 and CDR2: GTSNPN, SVGIG (reference sequence). V lost 0 bases, J lost 7 bases, and 6 bases lay in between. The CDR3 is made up of 11 amino acids. CDR3 protein: CAWSVQDEAFF. The CDR3 DNA is TGTGCCTGGAGTGTGCAGGATGAAGCTTTCTTT.

This chain uses TRBV27 with TRBJ2-5; weak D call: TRBD2 (6 bases). This CDR3 has 15 amino acids. The V end lost 6 bases, the J end lost 1 base, and 15 bases lay between the germline ends. Germline values: CDR1 MNHEY, CDR2 SMNVEV (reference sequence). The DNA of the CDR3 is TGTGCCAGCAGCCAAACTTGGGGGGTCCAAGAGACCCAGTACTTC. Translated, it gives CASSQTWGVQETQYF.

The chain has TRBV2 and TRBJ2-7, with 10 bases identical to TRBD1. V shed 8 bases, J shed 7 bases, and the junction held 20 bases outside the gene matches. The CDR3 runs 17 residues. Germline assignment: CDR1 SNHLY and CDR2 FYNNEI. This chain's CDR3 is CASSPLPRTGGIGEQYF. In DNA, the CDR3 is TGTGCCAGCTCACCCCTTCCGCGGACAGGGGGGATCGGGGAGCAGTACTTC.

This clonotype was detected many times. The V gene is TRBV29-1, the J gene TRBJ2-5; TRBD1 agrees at 8 bases. Germline loops: CDR1 SQVTM, CDR2 ANQGSEA. Trimming cost V 7 bases and J 3 bases; bases outside gene matches: 4. This CDR3 comprises 12 residues. This CDR3 reads CSGKDREETQYF. CDR3 in DNA: TGCAGCGGGAAGGACAGGGAAGAGACCCAGTACTTC.

Many counts were recorded for this clonotype. In DNA form, the CDR3 reads TGTGCCAGCAGCTTCACAGGGTCGGATGGCTACACCTTC. Its protein is CASSFTGSDGYTF. The rearrangement links TRBV7-3 to TRBJ1-2, with D perhaps TRBD1 (6 bases). Germline V gene data show CDR1 as SGHTA and CDR2 as FQGTGA. With 3 bases removed from V and 6 bases from J, the gap between germline ends came to 11 bases. The CDR3 runs 13 residues.

This clonotype was picked up many times. This chain joins TRBV2 and TRBJ1-5; no clear D. V lost 3 bases and J lost 6, with 15 bases in between. CDR1 is SNHLY, CDR2 FYNNEI, per germline. The CDR3 consists of 15 residues. CDR3 residues: CASSDGPVAGQPQHF. In nucleotides, the CDR3 is TGTGCCAGCAGTGATGGACCCGTAGCGGGTCAGCCCCAGCATTTT.

Only a few counts were recorded for this clonotype. The conserved closing phenylalanine or tryptophan is absent in this CDR3, likely reflecting a read error. The DNA is left out, because the CDR3 cannot be placed on it with certainty; the CDR3 is given as TCRdb lists it. The chain uses TRBV7-8 and TRBJ2-7; the D call TRBD1 from the table was never checked on the DNA. The germline gives CDR1 SGHVS, CDR2 FQNEAQ. The CDR3 extends over 10 residues, inclusive of both ends. The CDR3 loop is CASSRPLILT.

The chain is built from TRBV19 and TRBJ1-1, with D unclear. Germline CDR1 is LNHDA and CDR2 is SQIVND (reference sequence). With 2 bases removed from V and 3 bases from J, the gap between germline ends came to 10 bases. The CDR3 covers 14 residues. The CDR3 spells CASSIKADYTEAFF. The CDR3 region has the DNA TGTGCCAGTAGTATAAAGGCGGATTACACTGAAGCTTTCTTT.

This clonotype was seen many times. This CDR3 reads CASSQRQGALTEAFF. As DNA, the CDR3 is TGTGCCAGCAGCCAAAGGCAGGGGGCACTGACTGAAGCTTTCTTT. This chain links TRBV14 with TRBJ1-1; TRBD1 agrees at 8 bases. Germline loops: CDR1 SGHDN, CDR2 FVKESK. This CDR3 is built from 15 residues. V shed 2 bases and J 5 bases; nucleotides not matched to a gene: 7.

Only a few counts were recorded for this clonotype. Just one base apart from a much larger clone, this may be a read error. The rearrangement joins TRBV7-6 to TRBJ2-5; D uncertain. Germline CDR1 and CDR2: SGHVS and FNYEAQ. The CDR3 is 14 amino acids. V was clipped by 3 bases and J by 2 bases, with 10 bases between them. DNA of the CDR3: TGTGCCAGCAGCTTCAGACGGCCACAAGAGACCCAGTACTTC. Translating gives CASSFRRPQETQYF.

The V and J genes are TRBV20-1 and TRBJ2-7; tentatively, D is TRBD1 (5 bases). Between the trimmed V and J ends, which lost 0 bases and 4 bases, there was a span of 13 bases. The germline gives CDR1 DFQATT, CDR2 SNEGSKA (reference sequence). CDR3 length equals 14 residues. CDR3 protein: CSARDPRREYEQYF. The DNA of the CDR3 is TGCAGTGCTAGAGATCCGCGCAGGGAATACGAGCAGTACTTC.

This clonotype was seen repeatedly, ten times or more. The V call is TRBV12-3 or TRBV12-4, the J call TRBJ2-2; D gene unclear. There are 11 residues in the CDR3. V lost 5 bases and J lost 7, with 5 bases in between. The CDR3 DNA follows: TGTGCCAGCAGTCTCCACGGGGAGCTGTTTTTT. Encoded protein: CASSLHGELFF.

This clonotype was counted only a few times. The rearrangement joins TRBV29-1 to TRBJ2-2; weak D call: TRBD1 (5 bases). CDR1 SQVTM and CDR2 ANQGSEA come from the germline V gene. The V and J ends lost 5 bases and 7 bases respectively, with 14 bases between them. The CDR3 spans 13 residues. The CDR3 DNA reads TGCAGCGTTAGGGCAGGGTCTCACGGGGAGCTGTTTTTT. It specifies CSVRAGSHGELFF.